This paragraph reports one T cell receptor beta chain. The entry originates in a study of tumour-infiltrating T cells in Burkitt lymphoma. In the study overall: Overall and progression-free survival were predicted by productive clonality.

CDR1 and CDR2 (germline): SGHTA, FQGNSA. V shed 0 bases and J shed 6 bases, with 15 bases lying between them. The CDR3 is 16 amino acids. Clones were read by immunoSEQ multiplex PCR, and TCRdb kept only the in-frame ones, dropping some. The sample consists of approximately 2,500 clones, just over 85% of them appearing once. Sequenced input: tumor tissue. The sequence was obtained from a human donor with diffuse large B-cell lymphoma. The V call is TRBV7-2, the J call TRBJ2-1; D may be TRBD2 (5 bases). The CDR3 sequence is CASSLAGGSSGNEQFF. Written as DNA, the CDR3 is TGTGCCAGCAGCTTAGCTGGCGGGTCCTCGGGCAATGAGCAGTTCTTC.